These T cell receptor beta chains were read from a single sample in a study of vaccination and CD4 T cells after COVID-19. TCRdb passed the PCR reads through MiXCR, listing each CDR3 protein once. The sample records tens of thousands of distinct CDR3 sequences, more than 25% being singletons. Which antigens these TCRs recognize remains unknown. The sequences come from CD4+ T cells from blood, cultured in vitro, collected about 7 months after SARS-CoV-2 vaccination. The origin of the receptors is a human donor who had recovered from COVID-19. The CDR3 runs from the conserved cysteine through the conserved F or W. Fields, in order: V gene, clone size, D gene, J gene, CDR3 DNA, CDR3 protein. D genes are given only for firm matches. Expanded clones are given a class, and other clones once, few, many or no size at all.

>TRBV20-1|.|TRBD1|TRBJ1-5
TGCAGTGCTATGGGACAGGCTAATCAGCCCCAGCATTTT
CSAMGQANQPQHF
>TRBV20-1|.|.|TRBJ2-5
TGCAGTGCTAGAGATCCGGGGACCCAAGAGACCCAGTACTTC
CSARDPGTQETQYF
>TRBV20-1|medium-sized|.|TRBJ2-3
TGCAGTGCTAGCCCGGGACATAGCACAGATACGCAGTATTTT
CSASPGHSTDTQYF
>TRBV20-1|.|TRBD2|TRBJ2-5
TGCAGTGCTAGCCGACTAGCAGAGACCCAGTACTTC
CSASRLAETQYF
>TRBV20-1|many|TRBD1|TRBJ1-2
TGCAGTGCTACATGGACAGGGGGCTTCTATGGCTACACCTTC
CSATWTGGFYGYTF
>TRBV28|few|.|TRBJ2-1
TGTGCCAGCAGAGGAGCGAGTCCGAGCTCCTACAATGAGCAGTTCTTC
CASRGASPSSYNEQFF
>TRBV20-1|.|.|TRBJ2-5
TGCAGTGCTAGAGAGGAGGAGACCCAAGAGACCCAGTACTTC
CSAREEETQETQYF
>TRBV25-1|.|TRBD2|TRBJ2-1
TGTGCCAGCAGTGAATATTCTAGCGGGAGGGTAGGTGAGCAGTTCTTC
CASSEYSSGRVGEQFF
>TRBV27|many|.|TRBJ2-7
TGTGCCAGCAGTAGGGGCCGCTACGAGCAGTACTTC
CASSRGRYEQYF
>TRBV6-6|few|.|TRBJ2-6
TGTGCCAGCAGTTCTAGCTCTGGGGCCAACGTCCTGACTTTC
CASSSSSGANVLTF
>TRBV28|few|.|TRBJ1-5
TGTGCCAGCACCATTTATAGCAATCAGCCCCAGCATTTT
CASTIYSNQPQHF
>TRBV24-1|few|.|TRBJ2-3
TGTGCCACCAGTGTGTCCGGAGCAGATACGCAGTATTTT
CATSVSGADTQYF
>TRBV7-2|.|.|TRBJ2-2
TGTGCCAGCAGCTTAGAGGGGATCACCGGGGAGCTGTTTTTT
CASSLEGITGELFF
>TRBV6-1|.|TRBD2|TRBJ2-5
TGTGCCAGCAGAAGAAGACTAGCGTCGTCCCAAGAGACCCAGTACTTC
CASRRRLASSQETQYF
>TRBV29-1|.|.|TRBJ2-7
TGCAGCGTCCGGTCCAGTATTGAGCAGTACTTC
CSVRSSIEQYF
>TRBV20-1|.|TRBD2|TRBJ2-7
TGCAGTGCTAGAGATCGCGGGAGACGCTACGAGCAGTACTTC
CSARDRGRRYEQYF
>TRBV24-1|.|.|TRBJ1-2
TGTGCCACCGCCCGGAGGTCAGGGTTGGAGGGCTACACCTTC
CATARRSGLEGYTF
>TRBV20-1|.|TRBD2|TRBJ2-1
TGCAGTGCTAGAGCGGGAGGCCCGGGCAATGAGCAGTTCTTC
CSARAGGPGNEQFF
>TRBV18|.|.|TRBJ2-5
TGTGCCAGCTCACCGGGGGAGCAAGAGACCCAGTACTTC
CASSPGEQETQYF
>TRBV28|.|TRBD1|TRBJ1-5
TGTGCCAGCAGTTCCCTTTTACAGGGGGCGGGGCAGCCCCAGCATTTT
CASSSLLQGAGQPQHF
>TRBV6-5|few|.|TRBJ1-1
TGTGCCGGTAGTTGGAGTGATGGGGGGAACACTGAAGCTTTCTTT
CAGSWSDGGNTEAFF
>TRBV20-1|once|.|TRBJ2-1
TGCAGTGCTCCTCTTAGTTGGGGGTGGTGGGGCAATGAGCAGTTCTTC
CSAPLSWGWWGNEQFF
>TRBV6-1|few|.|TRBJ2-7
TGTGCCAGCAGAACCGGGACAAGCCACGAGCAGTACTTC
CASRTGTSHEQYF
>TRBV10-3|few|TRBD1|TRBJ1-2
TGTGCCATCAGTGGACAGGGGACGACTATGGATGGCTACACCTTC
CAISGQGTTMDGYTF
>TRBV6-1|medium-sized|.|TRBJ2-3
TGTGCCAGCAGGTCTTTGGATACGCAGTATTTT
CASRSLDTQYF
>TRBV5-1|.|TRBD2|TRBJ2-1
TGCGCCAGCAGCTTCCTAGCGGGAGCGGGGAATGAGCAGTTCTTC
CASSFLAGAGNEQFF
>TRBV20-1|few|TRBD1|TRBJ2-7
TGCAGTGCTCCGATATCCAGGGACAGCTACGAGCAGTACTTC
CSAPISRDSYEQYF
>TRBV2|.|TRBD1|TRBJ1-6
TGTGCCAGCAGCCCCCAGGGGGTGACAAATTCACCCCTCCACTTT
CASSPQGVTNSPLHF
>TRBV20-1|.|TRBD2|TRBJ2-3
TGCAGTGCTTCACCTACTAGCGGGAGGGCCCCAGATACGCAGTATTTT
CSASPTSGRAPDTQYF
>TRBV28|few|TRBD2|TRBJ2-5
TGTGCCAGCAGTTTAGGGAGCGGGAGTGGGGTTGGGACCCAGTACTTC
CASSLGSGSGVGTQYF
>TRBV7-6|many|.|TRBJ2-5
TGTGCCAGCAGCCCCCAGTTGACACCGGGGGAGACCCAGTACTTC
CASSPQLTPGETQYF
>TRBV20-1|few|TRBD2|TRBJ2-3
TGCAGTGCTAGACCTTTCCTAGCGGGACGCACAGATACGCAGTATTTT
CSARPFLAGRTDTQYF
>TRBV28|few|.|TRBJ2-3
TGTGCCAGCAGTTTAGCTCGATTGAACACAGATACGCAGTATTTT
CASSLARLNTDTQYF
>TRBV6-1|few|.|TRBJ2-1
TGTGCCAGCATGCGAGACGGAGCGGTAGATGAGCAGTTCTTC
CASMRDGAVDEQFF
>TRBV20-1|.|TRBD1|TRBJ1-1
TGCAGTGCTTACGCCCGACAGGGGGCAGGCACTGAAGCTTTCTTT
CSAYARQGAGTEAFF
>TRBV15|.|TRBD2|TRBJ2-1
TGTGCCACCAGCAGTAGCGGGAGGTATTACAATGAGCAGTTCTTC
CATSSSGRYYNEQFF
>TRBV28|few|.|TRBJ1-5
TGTGCCAGCCAGGGCACAAATCAGCCCCAGCATTTT
CASQGTNQPQHF
>TRBV27|few|TRBD1|TRBJ2-7
TGTGCCAGCAGTCTAAAGAGTCGACAGGGGGGCTCCTACGAGCAGTACTTC
CASSLKSRQGGSYEQYF
>TRBV29-1|.|TRBD1|TRBJ2-7
TGCAGCGTCGCCGGGGGGACAGGGGTGAACTACGAGCAGTACTTC
CSVAGGTGVNYEQYF
>TRBV27|.|.|TRBJ1-1
TGTGCCAGCAGTTTCGGATGGGCAGGGGAGAACACTGAAGCTTTCTTT
CASSFGWAGENTEAFF
>TRBV6-2/TRBV6-3|.|.|TRBJ2-3
TGTGCCAGCAGTTATTTCGGAGGAGATACGCAGTATTTT
CASSYFGGDTQYF
>TRBV19|.|.|TRBJ1-2
TGTGCCAGTAGTAGCAGTCTTTCTGGCTACACCTTC
CASSSSLSGYTF
>TRBV25-1|few|.|TRBJ2-5
TGTGCCAGCAGTGCCGGGAGTAAAGAGACCCAGTACTTC
CASSAGSKETQYF
>TRBV15|few|.|TRBJ2-2
TGTGCCACCAGCAGAGATATAGCGGAGAACACCGGGGAGCTGTTTTTT
CATSRDIAENTGELFF
>TRBV7-8|many|.|TRBJ2-5
TGTGCCAGCAGCTCTGGGCCGTATCAAGAGACCCAGTACTTC
CASSSGPYQETQYF